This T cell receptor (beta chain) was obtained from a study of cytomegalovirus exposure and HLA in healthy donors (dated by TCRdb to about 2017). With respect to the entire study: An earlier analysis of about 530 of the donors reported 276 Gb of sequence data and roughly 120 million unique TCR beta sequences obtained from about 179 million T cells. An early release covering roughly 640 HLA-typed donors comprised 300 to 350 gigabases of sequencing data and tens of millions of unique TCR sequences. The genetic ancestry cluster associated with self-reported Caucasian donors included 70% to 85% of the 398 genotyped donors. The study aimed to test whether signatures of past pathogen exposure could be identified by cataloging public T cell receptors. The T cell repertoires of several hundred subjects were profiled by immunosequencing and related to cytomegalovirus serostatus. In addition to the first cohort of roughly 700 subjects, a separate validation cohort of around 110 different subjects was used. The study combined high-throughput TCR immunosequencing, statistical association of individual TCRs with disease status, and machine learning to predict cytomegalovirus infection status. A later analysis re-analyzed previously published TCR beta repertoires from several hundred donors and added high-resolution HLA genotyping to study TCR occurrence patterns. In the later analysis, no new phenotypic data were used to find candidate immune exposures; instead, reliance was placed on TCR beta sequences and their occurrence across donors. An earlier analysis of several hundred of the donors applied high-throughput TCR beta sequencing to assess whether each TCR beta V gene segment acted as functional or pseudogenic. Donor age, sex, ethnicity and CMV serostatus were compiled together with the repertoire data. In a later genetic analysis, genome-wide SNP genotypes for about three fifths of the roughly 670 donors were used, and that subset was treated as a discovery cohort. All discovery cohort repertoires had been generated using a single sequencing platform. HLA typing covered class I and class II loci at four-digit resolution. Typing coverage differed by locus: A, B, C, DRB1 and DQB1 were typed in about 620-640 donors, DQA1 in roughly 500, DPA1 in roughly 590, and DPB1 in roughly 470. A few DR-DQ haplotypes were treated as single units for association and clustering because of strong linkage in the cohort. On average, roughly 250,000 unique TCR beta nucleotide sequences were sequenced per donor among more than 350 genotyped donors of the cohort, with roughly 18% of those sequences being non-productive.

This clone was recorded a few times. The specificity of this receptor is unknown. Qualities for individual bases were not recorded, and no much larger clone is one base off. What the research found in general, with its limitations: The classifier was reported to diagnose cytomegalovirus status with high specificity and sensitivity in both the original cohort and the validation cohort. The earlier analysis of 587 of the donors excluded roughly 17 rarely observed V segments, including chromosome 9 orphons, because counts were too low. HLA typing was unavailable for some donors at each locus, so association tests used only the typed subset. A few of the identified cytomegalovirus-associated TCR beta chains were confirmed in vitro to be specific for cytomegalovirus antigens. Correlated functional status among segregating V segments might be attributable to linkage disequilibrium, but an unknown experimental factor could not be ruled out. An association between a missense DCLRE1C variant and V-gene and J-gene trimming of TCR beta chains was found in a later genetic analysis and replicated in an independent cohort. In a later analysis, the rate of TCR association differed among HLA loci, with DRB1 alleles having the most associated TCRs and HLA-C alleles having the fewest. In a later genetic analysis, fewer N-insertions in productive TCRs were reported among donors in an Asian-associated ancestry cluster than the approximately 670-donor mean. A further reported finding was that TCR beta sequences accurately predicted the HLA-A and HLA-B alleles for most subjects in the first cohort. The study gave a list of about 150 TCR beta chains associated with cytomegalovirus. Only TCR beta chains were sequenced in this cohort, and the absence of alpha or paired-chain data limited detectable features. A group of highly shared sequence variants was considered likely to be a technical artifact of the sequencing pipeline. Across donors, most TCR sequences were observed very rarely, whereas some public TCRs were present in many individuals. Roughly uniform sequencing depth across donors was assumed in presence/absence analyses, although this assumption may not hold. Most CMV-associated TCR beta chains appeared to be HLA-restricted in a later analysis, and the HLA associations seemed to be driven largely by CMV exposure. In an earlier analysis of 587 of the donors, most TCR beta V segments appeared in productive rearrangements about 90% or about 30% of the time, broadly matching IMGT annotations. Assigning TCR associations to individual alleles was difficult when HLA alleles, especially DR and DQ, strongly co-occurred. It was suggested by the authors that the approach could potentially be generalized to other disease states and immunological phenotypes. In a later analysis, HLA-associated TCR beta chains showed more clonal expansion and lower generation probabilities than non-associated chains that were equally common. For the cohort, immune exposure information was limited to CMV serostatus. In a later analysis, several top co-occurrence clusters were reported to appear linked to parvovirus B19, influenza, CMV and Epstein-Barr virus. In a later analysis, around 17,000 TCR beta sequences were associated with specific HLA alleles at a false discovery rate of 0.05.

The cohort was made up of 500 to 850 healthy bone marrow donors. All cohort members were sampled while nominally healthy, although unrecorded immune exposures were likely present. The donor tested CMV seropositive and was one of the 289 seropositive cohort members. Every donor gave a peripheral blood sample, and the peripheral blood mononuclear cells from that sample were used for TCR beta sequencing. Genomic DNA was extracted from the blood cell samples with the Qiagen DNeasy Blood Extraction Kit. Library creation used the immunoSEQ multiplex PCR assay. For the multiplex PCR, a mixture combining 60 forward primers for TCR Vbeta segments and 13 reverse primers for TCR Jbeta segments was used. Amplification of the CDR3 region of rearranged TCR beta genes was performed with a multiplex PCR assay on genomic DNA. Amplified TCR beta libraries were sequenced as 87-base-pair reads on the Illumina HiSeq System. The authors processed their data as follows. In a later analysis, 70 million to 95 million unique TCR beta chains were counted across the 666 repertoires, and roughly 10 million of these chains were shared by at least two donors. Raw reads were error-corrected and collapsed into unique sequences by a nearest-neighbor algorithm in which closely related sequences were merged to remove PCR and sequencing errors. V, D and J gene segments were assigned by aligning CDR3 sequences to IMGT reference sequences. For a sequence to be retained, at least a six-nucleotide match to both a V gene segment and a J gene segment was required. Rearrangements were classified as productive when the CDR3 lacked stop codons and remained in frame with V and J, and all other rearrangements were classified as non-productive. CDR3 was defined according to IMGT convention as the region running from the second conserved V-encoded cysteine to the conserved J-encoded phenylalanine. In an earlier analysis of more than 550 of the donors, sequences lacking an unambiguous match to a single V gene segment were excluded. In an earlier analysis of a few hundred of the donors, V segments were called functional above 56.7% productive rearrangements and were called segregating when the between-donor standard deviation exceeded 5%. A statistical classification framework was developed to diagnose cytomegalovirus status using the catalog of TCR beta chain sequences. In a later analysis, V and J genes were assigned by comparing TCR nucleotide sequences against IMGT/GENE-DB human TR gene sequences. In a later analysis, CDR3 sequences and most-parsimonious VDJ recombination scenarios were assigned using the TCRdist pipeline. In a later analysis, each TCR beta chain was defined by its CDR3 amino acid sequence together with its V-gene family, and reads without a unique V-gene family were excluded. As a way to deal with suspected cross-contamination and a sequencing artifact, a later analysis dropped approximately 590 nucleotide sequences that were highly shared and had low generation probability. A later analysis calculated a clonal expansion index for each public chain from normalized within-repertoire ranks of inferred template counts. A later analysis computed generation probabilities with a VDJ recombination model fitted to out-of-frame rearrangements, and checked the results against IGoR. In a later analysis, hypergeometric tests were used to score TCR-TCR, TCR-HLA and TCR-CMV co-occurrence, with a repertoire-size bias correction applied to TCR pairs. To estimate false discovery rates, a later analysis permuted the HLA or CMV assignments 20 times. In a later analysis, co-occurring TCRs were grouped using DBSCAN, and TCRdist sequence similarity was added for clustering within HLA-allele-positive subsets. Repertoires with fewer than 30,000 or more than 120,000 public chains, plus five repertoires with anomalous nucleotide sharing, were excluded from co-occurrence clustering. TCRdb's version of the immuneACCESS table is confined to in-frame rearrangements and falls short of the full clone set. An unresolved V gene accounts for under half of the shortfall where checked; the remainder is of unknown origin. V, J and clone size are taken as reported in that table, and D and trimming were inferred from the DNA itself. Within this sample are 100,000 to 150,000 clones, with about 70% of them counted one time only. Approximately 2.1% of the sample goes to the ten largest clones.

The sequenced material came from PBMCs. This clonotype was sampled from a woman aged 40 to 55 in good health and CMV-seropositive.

CDR3 loop: CASSPQVNREAFF. The DNA is TGTGCCAGCAGCCCACAAGTCAACCGTGAAGCTTTCTTT. The chain couples TRBV6-1 to TRBJ1-1, with the D gene uncertain. V sheds 6 bases and J sheds 7 bases, leaving 15 bases between their ends. The CDR3 spans 13 residues, from the cysteine through the phenylalanine. CDR3 DNA is the only sequence kept; it has 39 bases, read in frame from the first base. Taken from the germline V gene, the CDR1 and CDR2 loops are MNHNS and SASEGT.